These 30 T cell receptor beta chains originate from one sample sequenced in a study of Ad26.COV2.S vaccination and SARS-CoV-2 variants. Here immunoSEQ multiplex PCR was the method, and the copy in TCRdb shows in-frame clones only, minus some. This sample has some 250,000 clones; roughly 88% occur once, and the top ten carry about 10%. Noted treatment: about 20 received Ad26.COV2.S at low or high dose, single or two shots; 5 received placebo; per-sample allocation not given. Sampling occurred on day 63 after the first vaccine or placebo injection. The sample in question was peripheral blood, obtained in a trial of Ad26.COV2.S vaccine versus placebo. The receptors come from a person between 18 and 65 years old who received the Ad26.COV2.S COVID-19 vaccine or a placebo.

This sequence joins TRBV9 and TRBJ1-3, with 9 bases aligning to TRBD1. There are 14 residues in the CDR3. J gave up 4 bases and V 2 bases, and 1 base lay outside the gene matches. Germline V lookup: CDR1 SGDLS, CDR2 YYNGEE. In DNA, the CDR3 is TGTGCCAGCAGCGTGGACAGGGGCGGAAACACCATATATTTT. The encoded protein is CASSVDRGGNTIYF. The complete variable domain, with remaining parts taken from reference TRBV9 and TRBJ1-3, reads DSGVTQTPKHLITATGQRVTLRCSPRSGDLSVYWYQQSLDQGLQFLIQYYNGEERAKGNILERFSAQQFPDLHSELNLSSLELGDSALYFCASSVDRGGNTIYFGEGSWLTVV.

This clone was counted once. This chain joins TRBV7-9 and TRBJ2-3, with D perhaps matching TRBD2 (5 bases). V lost 5 bases and J 4 bases, leaving 13 bases between the germline ends. CDR3 size: 14 residues. The germline V gene encodes CDR1 SEHNR and CDR2 FQNEAQ (reference sequence). The CDR3 nucleotides are TGTGCCAGCAGCCCCCCCGGGGAGCCAGATACGCAGTATTTT. Its protein is CASSPPGEPDTQYF. Looking up the rest from reference TRBV7-9 and TRBJ2-3 gives the full variable domain: DTGVSQNPRHKITKRGQNVTFRCDPISEHNRLYWYRQTLGQGPEFLTYFQNEAQLEKSRLLSDRFSAERPKGSFSTLEIQRTEQGDSAMYLCASSPPGEPDTQYFGPGTRLTVL.

V gene TRBV5-4 combines with J gene TRBJ1-2; a possible D gene is TRBD1 (6 bases). Trimming removed 5 bases from V and 8 bases from J, with 13 bases in between. The CDR3 loop spans 12 amino acids. Per germline, CDR1 SGHNT and CDR2 YYREEE (reference sequence). CDR3 coding DNA: TGTGCCAGCAGAGCGGGGGGCATCGGCTACACCTTC. It specifies CASRAGGIGYTF.

The rearrangement links TRBV4-2 to TRBJ2-6, with a tentative D call TRBD2 (5 bases). Germline CDR1 is LGHNA and CDR2 is YNFKEQ. CDR3 length equals 15 residues. V shed 4 bases and J shed 3 bases, with 10 bases lying between them. CDR3 region: CASSPGELGANVLTF. The CDR3 DNA reads as TGTGCCAGCAGCCCCGGGGAGCTTGGGGCCAACGTCCTGACTTTC.

The chain uses TRBV3-1 (or the pseudogene TRBV3-2) and TRBJ1-1, with TRBD1 identical over 10 bases. V trimming: 4 bases; J trimming: 12 bases; junction bases outside the gene matches: 5. CDR3 size: 12 residues. Germline lookup yields CDR1 LGHDT and CDR2 YNNKEL (reference sequence). The CDR3 sequence: CASSPWGQGPFF. CDR3 bases: TGTGCCAGCAGCCCCTGGGGACAGGGGCCTTTCTTT.

The chain employs TRBV7-9 and TRBJ2-6; no reliable D call. With 6 bases removed from V and 0 bases from J, the gap between germline ends came to 12 bases. Per germline, CDR1 SEHNR and CDR2 FQNEAQ (reference sequence). The CDR3 extends over 16 amino acids. The CDR3 DNA reads as TGTGCCAGCAGTTCCTGGACGGGCTCTGGGGCCAACGTCCTGACTTTC. Its protein is CASSSWTGSGANVLTF.

The chain carries TRBV15 and TRBJ2-5, with D possibly TRBD1 on 5 matching bases. There are 15 residues in the CDR3. V was shortened by 1 base and J by 5 bases, with 14 bases between the two germline ends. Germline V lookup: CDR1 LNHNV, CDR2 YYDKDF (reference sequence). CDR3 DNA sequence: TGTGCCACCAGCAGAGTTGGGGCTAGTGGGGAGACCCAGTACTTC. It translates to CATSRVGASGETQYF. The complete variable domain, with remaining parts taken from reference TRBV15 and TRBJ2-5, reads DAMVIQNPRYQVTQFGKPVTLSCSQTLNHNVMYWYQQKSSQAPKLLFHYYDKDFNNEADTPDNFQSRRPNTSFCFLDIRSPGLGDTAMYLCATSRVGASGETQYFGPGTRLLVL.

The chain employs TRBV4-3 and TRBJ1-2, with D maybe TRBD1 (5 bases). There are 17 residues in the CDR3. V was clipped by 0 bases and J by 4 bases, with 18 bases between them. The germline V gene has CDR1 LGHNA and CDR2 YSLEER. CDR3 region: CASSQELGDHNIYGYTF. The DNA for the CDR3 is TGCGCCAGCAGCCAAGAACTAGGGGACCACAATATCTATGGCTACACCTTC.

The gene calls are TRBV9 and TRBJ1-1; the D gene is possibly TRBD1 (6 bases). Germline V gene data show CDR1 as SGDLS and CDR2 as YYNGEE. This CDR3 is 16 amino acids long. Deletions cut 3 bases from V and 0 bases from J, with 15 bases between. The CDR3 DNA reads as TGTGCCAGCAGCGCCCGACAGGCGCCGCTGAACACTGAAGCTTTCTTT. It yields the protein CASSARQAPLNTEAFF.

A single count supports this clone. The chain uses TRBV7-2 and TRBJ1-6; D is ambiguous. The CDR3 runs to 16 residues. Germline V gene lookup returns CDR1 SGHTA and CDR2 FQGNSA. Trimming shortened V by 4 bases and J by 7 bases, and 17 bases separated the two germline ends. The CDR3 loop is CASSSSTLPGNSPLHF. The CDR3 DNA is TGTGCCAGCAGCTCCTCGACGCTTCCTGGGAATTCACCCCTCCACTTT. Based on the CDR3 plus reference TRBV7-2 and TRBJ1-6, the full variable domain is GAGVSQSPSNKVTEKGKDVELRCDPISGHTALYWYRQSLGQGLEFLIYFQGNSAPDKSGLPSDRFSAERTGGSVSTLTIQRTQQEDSAVYLCASSSSTLPGNSPLHFGNGTRLTVT.

V and J are TRBV25-1 and TRBJ1-4; D may be TRBD1 (6 bases). The germline CDR1 and CDR2 sequences are MGHDK and SYGVNS. The ends were cut back, 6 bases at V and 0 bases at J, with 14 bases in the middle. The CDR3 consists of 16 residues. The CDR3 bases are TGTGCCAGCAGCCCGGACAGCCTTGCAACTAATGAAAAACTGTTTTTT. It translates to CASSPDSLATNEKLFF.

The rearrangement links TRBV15 to TRBJ2-5; 8 bases agree with TRBD1. Germline assignment: CDR1 LNHNV and CDR2 YYDKDF (reference sequence). This CDR3 comprises 16 residues. V was clipped by 6 bases and J by 5 bases; unmatched bases: 14. CDR3 protein: CATRNRGMRGVETQYF. CDR3 coding DNA: TGTGCCACCAGGAACAGGGGGATGAGGGGGGTGGAGACCCAGTACTTC.

Remarks on this clone: Other DNA sequences from this sample encode an identical CDR3 as well. The J gene is TRBJ2-2, the V gene TRBV5-1; maybe TRBD1 (5 bases). With 0 bases removed from V and 2 bases from J, the gap between germline ends came to 8 bases. CDR1 is SGHRS, CDR2 YFSETQ, per germline. This CDR3 is built from 15 residues. The DNA of the CDR3 is TGCGCCAGCAGCTTGGTCCAGGGTAACACCGGGGAGCTGTTTTTT. Its translation: CASSLVQGNTGELFF. Full variable domain (remainder filled in from reference TRBV5-1 and TRBJ2-2): KAGVTQTPRYLIKTRGQQVTLSCSPISGHRSVSWYQQTPGQGLQFLFEYFSETQRNKGNFPGRFSGRQFSNSRSEMNVSTLELGDSALYLCASSLVQGNTGELFFGEGSRLTVL.

The chain combines TRBV7-9 with TRBJ1-1; unclear D gene. CDR1 and CDR2 from the germline V gene are SEHNR and FQNEAQ (reference sequence). Trimming took off 0 bases at V and 4 bases at J, with 15 bases between the two ends. The CDR3 loop spans 16 amino acids. DNA of the CDR3: TGTGCCAGCAGCTTAGCCGTGGGAACGGTGGGCACTGAAGCTTTCTTT. Protein product: CASSLAVGTVGTEAFF.

V gene TRBV7-8 combines with J gene TRBJ2-5, with D possibly TRBD2 on 5 matching bases. The V end was cut by 5 bases, the J end by 4 bases, with 14 bases between. Germline-derived CDR1 and CDR2 are SGHVS and FQNEAQ. CDR3 length equals 14 residues. CDR3 loop: CASSPSRGPETQYF. The CDR3, as DNA: TGTGCCAGCAGCCCGTCGCGCGGGCCAGAGACCCAGTACTTC.

This chain joins TRBV10-3 and TRBJ2-1; 7 bases align to TRBD2. J gave up 2 bases and V 10 bases, and 2 bases lay outside the gene matches. The CDR3 spans 12 residues. Germline CDR1 ENHRY, CDR2 SYGVKD. For the CDR3, the DNA is TGTGCCACGAGCGGGACCTACAATGAGCAGTTCTTC. This gives the protein CATSGTYNEQFF.

The J gene is TRBJ1-2, the V gene TRBV19; a possible D gene is TRBD1 (5 bases). This CDR3 is 17 amino acids long. Germline assignment: CDR1 LNHDA and CDR2 SQIVND (reference sequence). Deletions cut 3 bases from V and 2 bases from J, with 19 bases between. The CDR3 DNA reads TGTGCCAGTAGTATTGGCAGGGTCCGGTTTATGAACTATGGCTACACCTTC. This encodes CASSIGRVRFMNYGYTF.

V usage is TRBV7-8 and J usage is TRBJ2-3; the match to TRBD2 covers 10 bases. After removal of 1 base from V and 4 bases from J, the junction contained 8 bases not matched to a gene. The CDR3 has 17 residues. Germline loops: CDR1 SGHVS, CDR2 FQNEAQ. CDR3 sequence: CASSLVPSGGNADTQYF. DNA for the CDR3: TGTGCCAGCAGCTTAGTCCCTAGCGGGGGTAATGCAGATACGCAGTATTTT.

The J gene is TRBJ2-5, the V gene TRBV28; maybe TRBD2 (5 bases). Per the germline V gene, CDR1 is MDHEN and CDR2 is SYDVKM. V was shortened by 1 base and J by 5 bases, with 14 bases between the two germline ends. The CDR3 has 15 residues. In DNA form, the CDR3 reads TGTGCCAGCAGTTTATTCGGGCTAGCAAGTGAGACCCAGTACTTC. It codes for CASSLFGLASETQYF.

This sequence joins TRBV28 and TRBJ2-7, with a weak D call TRBD1 (6 bases). CDR1 MDHEN and CDR2 SYDVKM come from the germline V gene. The CDR3 has 15 amino acids. V lost 4 bases to trimming and J lost 1 base, with 14 bases between them. CDR3 region: CASSSPGQGSYEQYF. For the CDR3, the DNA is TGTGCCAGCAGTTCCCCCGGTCAGGGGTCCTACGAGCAGTACTTC.

V is TRBV7-2 and J is TRBJ2-7; weak D call: TRBD2 (5 bases). The V end was cut by 0 bases, the J end by 3 bases, with 12 bases between. This CDR3 comprises 15 residues. Germline V gene data show CDR1 as SGHTA and CDR2 as FQGNSA. The CDR3 nucleotides read TGTGCCAGCAGCTTAGCCGGACTGCAGAACTACGAGCAGTACTTC. Its protein is CASSLAGLQNYEQYF.

This rearrangement joins TRBV27 to TRBJ2-1, with D possibly being TRBD2 (5 bases). Germline CDR1 reads MNHEY; CDR2 reads SMNVEV (reference sequence). V was trimmed by 0 bases and J by 3 bases, leaving 18 bases between them. CDR3 length: 18 amino acids. The CDR3 region is CASSLSPPGELLYNEQFF. In nucleotides, the CDR3 is TGTGCCAGCAGTTTATCGCCACCCGGGGAGTTACTCTACAATGAGCAGTTCTTC.

The V call is TRBV19, the J call TRBJ1-1, with 7 nucleotides matching TRBD1. The CDR3 is 14 amino acids. V lost 5 bases to trimming and J lost 10 bases; unmatched junction nucleotides: 13. Germline V gene sequence: CDR1 LNHDA, CDR2 SQIVND (reference sequence). The CDR3 reads CASSPAEGASSAFF. CDR3 nucleotides: TGTGCCAGTAGTCCGGCCGAGGGGGCTAGCTCAGCTTTCTTT.

The chain is built from TRBV27 and TRBJ2-7, with 10 bases matching TRBD1. The CDR3 runs to 15 residues. The germline CDR1 and CDR2 sequences are MNHEY and SMNVEV (reference sequence). Unmatched junction bases numbered 4, after V lost 2 bases and J lost 3 bases. CDR3 DNA sequence: TGTGCCAGCAGTTTAACCGGGACAGGGGACTACGAGCAGTACTTC. This sequence encodes CASSLTGTGDYEQYF.

The CDR3 protein is CASSSYRGPNYGYTF. For the CDR3, the DNA is TGTGCCAGCAGTTCGTACAGGGGGCCGAACTATGGCTACACCTTC. The chain recombines TRBV28 with TRBJ1-2, with 9 bases that match TRBD1. This CDR3 comprises 15 residues. V lost 4 bases to trimming and J lost 2 bases; unmatched junction nucleotides: 5. CDR1 MDHEN and CDR2 SYDVKM come from the germline V gene.

The chain couples TRBV18 to TRBJ1-1; D gene unclear. The CDR3 contains 16 residues. V dropped 1 base and J dropped 1 base, with 13 bases sitting between them. Looked up from germline, CDR1 is KGHSH and CDR2 is LQKENI. The CDR3 loop is CASSPRSGSGNTEAFF. In DNA, the CDR3 is TGTGCCAGCTCACCACGGTCTGGGTCGGGGAACACTGAAGCTTTCTTT.

The chain recombines TRBV13 with TRBJ2-7; 11 nucleotides align to TRBD1. Trimming removed 6 bases from V and 3 bases from J; junction bases left unmatched: 7. CDR3 length: 15 residues. Per germline, CDR1 PRHDT and CDR2 FYEKMQ (reference sequence). CDR3 in DNA: TGTGCCAGCAGTACCGGGACAGGGGGTTTCTACGAGCAGTACTTC. It yields the protein CASSTGTGGFYEQYF.

V gene TRBV5-4 combines with J gene TRBJ2-7; a possible D gene is TRBD2 (6 bases). Germline V lookup: CDR1 SGHNT, CDR2 YYREEE (reference sequence). Trimming left V 4 bases short and J 4 bases short, with 15 bases between. This CDR3 is built from 14 residues. The chain's CDR3 is CASSPGTQKYEQYF. The CDR3 DNA is TGTGCCAGCAGCCCCGGGACTCAGAAGTACGAGCAGTACTTC.

The chain combines TRBV5-4 with TRBJ2-7; TRBD2 aligns across 7 bases. Germline CDR1 is SGHNT and CDR2 is YYREEE (reference sequence). This CDR3 contains 14 residues. V shed 3 bases, J shed 3 bases, and the junction held 6 bases outside the gene matches. The DNA of the CDR3 is TGTGCCAGCAGCTCCCGGGGGGTGAGCTACGAGCAGTACTTC. This codes for CASSSRGVSYEQYF.

This clone was counted a single time. V is TRBV25-1 and J is TRBJ2-5; D tentatively reads TRBD1 or TRBD2 (5 bases each). The germline V gene encodes CDR1 MGHDK and CDR2 SYGVNS. The CDR3 loop spans 14 amino acids. The V end lost 2 bases, the J end lost 2 bases, and 9 bases lay between the germline ends. In DNA, the CDR3 is TGTGCCAGCAGTGAAAGCAGGGAGCAAGAGACCCAGTACTTC. Translation gives CASSESREQETQYF.